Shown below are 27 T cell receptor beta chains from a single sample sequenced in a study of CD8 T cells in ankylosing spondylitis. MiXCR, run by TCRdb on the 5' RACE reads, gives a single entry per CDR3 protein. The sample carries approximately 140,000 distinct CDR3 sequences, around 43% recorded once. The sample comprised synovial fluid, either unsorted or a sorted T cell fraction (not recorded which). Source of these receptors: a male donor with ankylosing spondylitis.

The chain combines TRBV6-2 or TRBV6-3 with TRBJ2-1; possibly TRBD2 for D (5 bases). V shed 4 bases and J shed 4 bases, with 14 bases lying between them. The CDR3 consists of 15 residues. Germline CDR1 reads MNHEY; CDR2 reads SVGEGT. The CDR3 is CASSSLAPIYNEQFF. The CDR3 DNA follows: TGTGCCAGCAGTTCCCTAGCCCCAATTTACAATGAGCAGTTCTTC.

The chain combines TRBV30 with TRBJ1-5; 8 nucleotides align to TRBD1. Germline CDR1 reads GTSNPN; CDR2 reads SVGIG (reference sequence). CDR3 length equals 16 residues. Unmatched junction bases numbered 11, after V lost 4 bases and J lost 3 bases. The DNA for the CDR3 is TGTGCCTGGAAAGGTTCGACAGGGGCCACCAATCAGCCCCAGCATTTT. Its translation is CAWKGSTGATNQPQHF.

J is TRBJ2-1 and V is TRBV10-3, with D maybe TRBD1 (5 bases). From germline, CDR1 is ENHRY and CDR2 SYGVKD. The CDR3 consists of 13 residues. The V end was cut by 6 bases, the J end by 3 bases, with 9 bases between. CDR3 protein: CAIRGPHYNEQFF. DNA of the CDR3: TGTGCCATCAGGGGGCCCCACTACAATGAGCAGTTCTTC.

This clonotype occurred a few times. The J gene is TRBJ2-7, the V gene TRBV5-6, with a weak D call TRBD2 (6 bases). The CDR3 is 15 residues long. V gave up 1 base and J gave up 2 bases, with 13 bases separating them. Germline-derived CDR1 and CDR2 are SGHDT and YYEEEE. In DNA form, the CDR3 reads TGTGCCAGCAGCTTGTCTCCGGGGGACCCCTACGAGCAGTACTTC. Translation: CASSLSPGDPYEQYF.

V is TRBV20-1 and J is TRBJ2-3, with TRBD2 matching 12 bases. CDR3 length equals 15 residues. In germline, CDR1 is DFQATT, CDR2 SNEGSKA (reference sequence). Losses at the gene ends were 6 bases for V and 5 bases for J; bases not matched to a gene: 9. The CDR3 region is CSAPTSGGPGDTQYF. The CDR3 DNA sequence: TGCAGTGCCCCTACTAGCGGGGGGCCTGGAGATACGCAGTATTTT.

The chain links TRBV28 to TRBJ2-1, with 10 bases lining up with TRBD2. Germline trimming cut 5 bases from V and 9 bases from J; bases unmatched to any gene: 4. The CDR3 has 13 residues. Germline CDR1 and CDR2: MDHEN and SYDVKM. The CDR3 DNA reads TGTGCCAGCAGTCTAGCGGGAGCGGGTGAGCAGTTCTTC. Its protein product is CASSLAGAGEQFF.

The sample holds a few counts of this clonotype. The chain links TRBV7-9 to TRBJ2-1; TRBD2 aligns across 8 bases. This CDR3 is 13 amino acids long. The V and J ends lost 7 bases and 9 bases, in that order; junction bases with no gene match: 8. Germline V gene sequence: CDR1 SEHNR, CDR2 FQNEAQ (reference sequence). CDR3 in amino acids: CASIGTSNGEQFF. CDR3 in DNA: TGTGCCAGCATCGGGACTAGTAACGGTGAGCAGTTCTTC.

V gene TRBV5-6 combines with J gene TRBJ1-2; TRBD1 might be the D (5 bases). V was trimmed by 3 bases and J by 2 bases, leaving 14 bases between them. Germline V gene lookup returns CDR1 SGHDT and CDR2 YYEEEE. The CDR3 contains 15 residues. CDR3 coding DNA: TGTGCCAGCAGCTCAGCGGGACGGCGGAACTATGGCTACACCTTC. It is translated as CASSSAGRRNYGYTF.

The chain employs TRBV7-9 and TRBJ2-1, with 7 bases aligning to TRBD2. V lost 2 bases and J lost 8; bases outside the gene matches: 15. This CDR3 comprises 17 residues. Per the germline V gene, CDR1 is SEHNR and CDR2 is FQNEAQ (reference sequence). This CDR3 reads CASSLFFRGRRKDEQFF. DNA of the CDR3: TGTGCCAGCAGCTTATTTTTTCGCGGGAGAAGAAAAGATGAGCAGTTCTTC.

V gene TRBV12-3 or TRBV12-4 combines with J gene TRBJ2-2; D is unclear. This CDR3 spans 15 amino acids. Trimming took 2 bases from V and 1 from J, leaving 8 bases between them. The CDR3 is CASSLRRLNTGELFF. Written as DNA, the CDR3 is TGTGCCAGCAGTTTAAGGAGATTGAACACCGGGGAGCTGTTTTTT.

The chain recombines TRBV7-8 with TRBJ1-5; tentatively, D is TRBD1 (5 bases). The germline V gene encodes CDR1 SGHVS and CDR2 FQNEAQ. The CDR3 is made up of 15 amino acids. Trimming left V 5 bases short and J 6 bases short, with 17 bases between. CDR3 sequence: CASSPRWQGGQPQHF. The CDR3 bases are TGTGCCAGCAGCCCCCGCTGGCAGGGTGGTCAGCCCCAGCATTTT. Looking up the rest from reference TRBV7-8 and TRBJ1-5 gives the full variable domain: GAGVSQSPRYKVAKRGQDVALRCDPISGHVSLFWYQQALGQGPEFLTYFQNEAQLDKSGLPSDRFFAERPEGSVSTLKIQRTQQEDSAVYLCASSPRWQGGQPQHFGDGTRLSIL.

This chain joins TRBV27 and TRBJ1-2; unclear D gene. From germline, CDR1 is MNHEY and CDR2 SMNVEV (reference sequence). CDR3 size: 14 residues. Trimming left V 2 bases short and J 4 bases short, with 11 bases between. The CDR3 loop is CASSLGGDAYGYTF. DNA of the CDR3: TGTGCCAGCAGTTTAGGCGGAGACGCCTATGGCTACACCTTC.

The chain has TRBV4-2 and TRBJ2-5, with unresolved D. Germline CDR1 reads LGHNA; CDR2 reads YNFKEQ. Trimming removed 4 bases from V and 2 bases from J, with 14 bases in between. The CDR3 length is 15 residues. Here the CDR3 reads CASSPRISDQETQYF. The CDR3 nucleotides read TGTGCCAGCAGCCCCCGCATCAGTGATCAAGAGACCCAGTACTTC.

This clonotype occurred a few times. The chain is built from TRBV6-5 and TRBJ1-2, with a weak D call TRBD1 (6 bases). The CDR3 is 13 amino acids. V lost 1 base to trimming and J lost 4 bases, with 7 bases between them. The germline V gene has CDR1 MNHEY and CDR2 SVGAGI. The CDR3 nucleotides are TGTGCCAGCAGTTACTTGACAGGCTATGGCTACACCTTC. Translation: CASSYLTGYGYTF.

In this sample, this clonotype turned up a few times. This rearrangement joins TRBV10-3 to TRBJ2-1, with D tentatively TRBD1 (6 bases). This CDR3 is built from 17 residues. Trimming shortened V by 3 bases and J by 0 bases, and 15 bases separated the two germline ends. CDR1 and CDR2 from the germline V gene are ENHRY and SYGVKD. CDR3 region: CAISDKTGDSSYNEQFF. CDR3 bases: TGTGCCATCAGTGATAAGACAGGAGACAGCTCCTACAATGAGCAGTTCTTC.

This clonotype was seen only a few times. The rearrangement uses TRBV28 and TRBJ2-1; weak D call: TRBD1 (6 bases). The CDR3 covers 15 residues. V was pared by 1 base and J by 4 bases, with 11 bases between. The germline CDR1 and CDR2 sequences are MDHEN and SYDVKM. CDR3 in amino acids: CASSLLYRDYNEQFF. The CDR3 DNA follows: TGTGCCAGCAGTTTATTGTACAGGGATTACAATGAGCAGTTCTTC.

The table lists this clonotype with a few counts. The DNA for the CDR3 is TGTGCCAGCAGTACGTGGACAGGAAAAGATAGCAATCAGCCCCAGCATTTT. This codes for CASSTWTGKDSNQPQHF. This chain uses TRBV7-8 with TRBJ1-5; 7 bases fit TRBD1. J lost 0 bases, V lost 6 bases, and 11 bases had no gene match. Germline-derived CDR1 and CDR2 are SGHVS and FQNEAQ. The CDR3 is 17 amino acids.

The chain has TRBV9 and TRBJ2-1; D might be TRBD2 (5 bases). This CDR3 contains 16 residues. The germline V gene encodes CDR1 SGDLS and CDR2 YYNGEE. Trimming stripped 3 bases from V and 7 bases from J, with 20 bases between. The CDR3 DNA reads TGTGCCAGCAGCGCGACCCTGGGGAGCGCCTTGAATGAGCAGTTCTTC. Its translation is CASSATLGSALNEQFF.

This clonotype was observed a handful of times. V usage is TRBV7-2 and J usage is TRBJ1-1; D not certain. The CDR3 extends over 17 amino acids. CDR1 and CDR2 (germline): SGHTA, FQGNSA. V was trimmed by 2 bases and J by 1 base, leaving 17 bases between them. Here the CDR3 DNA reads TGTGCCAGCAGCTTACCCTCCGGGCCCTGGGCGAACACTGAAGCTTTCTTT. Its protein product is CASSLPSGPWANTEAFF.

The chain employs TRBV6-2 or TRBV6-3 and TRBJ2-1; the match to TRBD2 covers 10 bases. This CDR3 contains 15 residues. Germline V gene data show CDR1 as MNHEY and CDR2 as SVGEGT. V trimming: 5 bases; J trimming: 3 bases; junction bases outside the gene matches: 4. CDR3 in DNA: TGTGCCAGCAGTCCCGGGACTAGCGACTACAATGAGCAGTTCTTC. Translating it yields CASSPGTSDYNEQFF.

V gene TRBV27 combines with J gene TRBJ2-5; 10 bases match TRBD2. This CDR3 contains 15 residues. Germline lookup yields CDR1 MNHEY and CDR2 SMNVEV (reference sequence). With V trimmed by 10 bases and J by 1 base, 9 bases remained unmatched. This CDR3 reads CATNKAGGLQETQYF. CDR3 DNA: TGTGCCACCAACAAAGCGGGGGGGCTCCAAGAGACCCAGTACTTC.

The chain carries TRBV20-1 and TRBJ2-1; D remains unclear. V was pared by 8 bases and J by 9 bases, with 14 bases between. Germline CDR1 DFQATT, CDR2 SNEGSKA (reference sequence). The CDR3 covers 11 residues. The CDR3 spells CSPKRIFEQFF. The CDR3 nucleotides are TGCAGTCCTAAACGGATTTTTGAGCAGTTCTTC.

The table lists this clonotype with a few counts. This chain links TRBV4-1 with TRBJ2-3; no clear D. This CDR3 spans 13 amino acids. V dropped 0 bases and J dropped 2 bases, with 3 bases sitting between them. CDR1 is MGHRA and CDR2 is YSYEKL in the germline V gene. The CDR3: CASSQDITDTQYF. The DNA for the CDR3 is TGCGCCAGCAGCCAAGATATCACAGATACGCAGTATTTT.

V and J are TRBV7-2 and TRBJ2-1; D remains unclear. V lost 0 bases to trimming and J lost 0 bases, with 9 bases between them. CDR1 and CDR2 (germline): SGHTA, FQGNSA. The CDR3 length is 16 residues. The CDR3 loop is CASSLAIARSYNEQFF. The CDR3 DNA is TGTGCCAGCAGCTTAGCGATAGCCCGCTCCTACAATGAGCAGTTCTTC.

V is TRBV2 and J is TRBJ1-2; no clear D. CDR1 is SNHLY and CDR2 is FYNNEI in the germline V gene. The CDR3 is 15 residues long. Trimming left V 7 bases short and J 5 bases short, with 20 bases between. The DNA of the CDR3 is TGTGCCAGCACCCGACCCCGGGTTTATTATTATGGCTACACCTTC. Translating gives CASTRPRVYYYGYTF.

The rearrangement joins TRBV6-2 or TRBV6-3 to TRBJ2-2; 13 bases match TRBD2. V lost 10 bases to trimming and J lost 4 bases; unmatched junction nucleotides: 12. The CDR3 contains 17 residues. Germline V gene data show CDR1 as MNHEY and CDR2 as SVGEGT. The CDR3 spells CATLKTSGRPRTGELFF. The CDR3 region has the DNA TGTGCCACCTTAAAGACTAGCGGGAGGCCCCGCACCGGGGAGCTGTTTTTT.

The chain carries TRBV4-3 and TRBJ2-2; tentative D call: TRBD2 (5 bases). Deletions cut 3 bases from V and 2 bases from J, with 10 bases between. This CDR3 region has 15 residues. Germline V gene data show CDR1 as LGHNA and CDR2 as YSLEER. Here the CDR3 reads CASSHGLDNTGELFF. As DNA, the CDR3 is TGCGCCAGCAGCCATGGACTGGACAACACCGGGGAGCTGTTTTTT.